This T cell receptor (beta chain) was identified during a study of CD4 T cells in relation to SARS-CoV-2 and coronaviruses. Turning to the study itself: PBMCs were cultured with antigen for roughly 10 days before TCR beta sequencing. Patient ages ranged from 21 to 72, median 38.

Looked up from germline, CDR1 is LNHDA and CDR2 is SQIVND (reference sequence). V shed 6 bases and J shed 0 bases, with 15 bases lying between them. The CDR3 has 15 residues. In the case of this clone: As yet, its antigen is unknown.

Survey-level TCR-beta sequencing used DNA from CEF-cultured naive and memory CD4+ T cells. TCRdb's copy holds only in-frame clones and misses some; the assay was immunoSEQ multiplex PCR. In the table there are about 36,000 clones, around 85% of which are singletons. The material sequenced was naive CD4+ T cells from PBMCs, cultured in vitro. Subset defined: naive CD4+ T cells isolated by negative enrichment. The clonotype originates from an adult with COVID-19. The chain recombines TRBV19 with TRBJ2-7; a possible D gene is TRBD1 (5 bases). CDR3 nucleotides: TGTGCCAGTAGCTTGGACACGACGAGCTCCTACGAGCAGTACTTC. Translation: CASSLDTTSSYEQYF. Full variable domain (rest looked up from reference TRBV19 and TRBJ2-7): DGGITQSPKYLFRKEGQNVTLSCEQNLNHDAMYWYRQDPGQGLRLIYYSQIVNDFQKGDIAEGYSVSREKKESFPLTVTSAQKNPTAFYLCASSLDTTSSYEQYFGPGTRLTVT.